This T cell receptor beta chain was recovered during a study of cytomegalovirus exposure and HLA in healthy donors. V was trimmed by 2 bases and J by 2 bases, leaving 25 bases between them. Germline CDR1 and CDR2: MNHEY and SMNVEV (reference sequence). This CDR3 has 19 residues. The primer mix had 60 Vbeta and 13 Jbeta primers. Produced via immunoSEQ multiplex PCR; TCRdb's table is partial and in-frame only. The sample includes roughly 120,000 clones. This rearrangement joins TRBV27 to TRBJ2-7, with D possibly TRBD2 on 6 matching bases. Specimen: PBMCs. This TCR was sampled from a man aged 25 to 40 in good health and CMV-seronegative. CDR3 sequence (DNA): TGTGCCAGCAGTTTAGCATTGCGGGACCCCGGACAAGCTCCCTACGAGCAGTACTTC. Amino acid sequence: CASSLALRDPGQAPYEQYF.